The 32 T cell receptor beta chains below all came from one sample that was sequenced in a study of human T cells and chemical hapten exposure. Sample time point: patch test 3, about 24 weeks after DPC sensitization. The treatment denotes: therapeutic diphenylcyclopropenone sensitization with weekly scalp DPC. TCRdb independently ran MiXCR on the RACE reads; one entry per CDR3 protein. This table has 95,000 to 150,000 distinct CDR3 sequences, roughly 12% appearing once. Sequencing used whole blood, obtained in connection with sensitization to the hapten diphenylcyclopropenone (DPC). These TCRs come from a woman aged 50 to 60 with alopecia areata. Some clones in this sample may be carry-over from other donors' samples.

This clonotype has just a few counts. This chain uses TRBV12-3 or TRBV12-4 with TRBJ2-7, with 7 bases aligning to TRBD1. There are 12 residues in the CDR3. J lost 6 bases, V lost 6 bases, and 5 bases had no gene match. The CDR3 DNA sequence: TGTGCCAGCAGCCGAACAGGGGTCGAGCAGTACTTC. Its translation is CASSRTGVEQYF.

This clonotype has more than one count but fewer than ten. The gene calls are TRBV7-3 and TRBJ2-2, with TRBD1 matching over 8 bases. Germline assignment: CDR1 SGHTA and CDR2 FQGTGA. The length of the CDR3 is 14 residues. The V gene end was trimmed by 6 bases and the J gene end by 1 base; junction bases not matched to a gene: 1. The CDR3 loop is CASRGTGNTGELFF. In DNA, the CDR3 is TGTGCCAGCAGGGGGACAGGGAACACCGGGGAGCTGTTTTTT.

The chain is built from TRBV20-1 and TRBJ2-7, with D tentatively TRBD2 (6 bases). V was clipped by 0 bases and J by 6 bases, with 12 bases between them. The CDR3 has 13 residues. The germline CDR1 and CDR2 sequences are DFQATT and SNEGSKA (reference sequence). This CDR3 is CSARDGTFREQYF. As DNA, the CDR3 is TGCAGTGCTAGAGATGGGACTTTCCGCGAGCAGTACTTC.

This clonotype has a count of ten or more. The chain combines TRBV7-2 with TRBJ2-3; no clear D. Germline lookup yields CDR1 SGHTA and CDR2 FQGNSA. This CDR3 comprises 19 residues. The V and J ends lost 3 bases and 1 base respectively, with 23 bases between them. In DNA, the CDR3 is TGTGCCAGCAGCTTTACGAAGATAGCCGCCTCACTGGGCACAGATACGCAGTATTTT. Amino acids: CASSFTKIAASLGTDTQYF. The complete variable domain, with remaining parts taken from reference TRBV7-2 and TRBJ2-3, reads GAGVSQSPSNKVTEKGKDVELRCDPISGHTALYWYRQSLGQGLEFLIYFQGNSAPDKSGLPSDRFSAERTGGSVSTLTIQRTQQEDSAVYLCASSFTKIAASLGTDTQYFGPGTRLTVL.

A few counts support this clonotype. The chain has TRBV7-9 and TRBJ1-2; D is ambiguous. Germline-derived CDR1 and CDR2 are SEHNR and FQNEAQ (reference sequence). This CDR3 spans 12 amino acids. V dropped 5 bases and J dropped 8 bases, with 12 bases sitting between them. The CDR3 sequence is CASSPSTGGYTF. For the CDR3, the DNA is TGTGCCAGCAGCCCCTCTACCGGGGGCTACACCTTC.

This sequence joins TRBV10-2 and TRBJ1-2; 7 bases map to TRBD1. Germline loops: CDR1 WSHSY, CDR2 SAAADI. Trimming took 6 bases from V and 4 from J; bases not matched to a gene: 5. The CDR3 runs 13 residues. CDR3 nucleotides: TGCGCCAGCAGCTCCACAGGGGTCTATGGCTACACCTTC. As protein: CASSSTGVYGYTF.

This sequence joins TRBV20-1 and TRBJ2-2, with TRBD2 matching over 9 bases. The CDR3 loop spans 15 amino acids. Trimming removed 1 base from V and 0 bases from J; junction bases left unmatched: 0. Germline CDR1 is DFQATT and CDR2 is SNEGSKA (reference sequence). The CDR3 here is CSARGLAANTGELFF. The DNA of the CDR3 is TGCAGTGCTAGAGGACTAGCGGCGAACACCGGGGAGCTGTTTTTT.

This clonotype was observed many times. The chain joins TRBV7-2 to TRBJ2-3; D remains unclear. V was cut by 5 bases and J by 1 base, with 13 bases left in between. CDR3 length equals 15 residues. CDR1 SGHTA and CDR2 FQGNSA come from the germline V gene. The CDR3 loop is CASSPASVGTDTQYF. CDR3 in DNA: TGTGCCAGCAGCCCGGCGTCCGTGGGCACAGATACGCAGTATTTT. Complete variable domain (other parts from reference TRBV7-2 and TRBJ2-3): GAGVSQSPSNKVTEKGKDVELRCDPISGHTALYWYRQSLGQGLEFLIYFQGNSAPDKSGLPSDRFSAERTGGSVSTLTIQRTQQEDSAVYLCASSPASVGTDTQYFGPGTRLTVL.

This clonotype was observed a few times. The genes are TRBV29-1 and TRBJ1-4; no reliable D call. This CDR3 is 14 amino acids long. Trimming stripped 7 bases from V and 3 bases from J, with 15 bases between. Germline V gene data show CDR1 as SQVTM and CDR2 as ANQGSEA. CDR3 nucleotide sequence: TGCAGCGGGCTTTACCTGGGCTCTAATGAAAAACTGTTTTTT. It codes for CSGLYLGSNEKLFF.

This clonotype was detected many times. The chain joins TRBV5-1 to TRBJ2-5, with D tentatively TRBD1 or TRBD2 (7 bases each). CDR1 is SGHRS and CDR2 is YFSETQ in the germline V gene. V shed 7 bases and J shed 2 bases, with 18 bases lying between them. The CDR3 spans 15 residues. The CDR3 region has the DNA TGCGCCAGCTCTCTCGACAGGGAGGGACAAGAGACCCAGTACTTC. Amino acid sequence: CASSLDREGQETQYF.

There are a few counts of this clonotype. This chain connects TRBV11-2 to TRBJ1-1, with a tentative D call TRBD1 (6 bases). Per germline, CDR1 SGHAT and CDR2 FQNNGV. The ends were cut back, 6 bases at V and 1 base at J, with 18 bases in the middle. This CDR3 contains 16 residues. Written as DNA, the CDR3 is TGTGCCAGCAGTCTTAGTGCGGGACATAAGAACACTGAAGCTTTCTTT. This codes for CASSLSAGHKNTEAFF.

In this sample, this clonotype turned up a few times. The chain is built from TRBV12-3 or TRBV12-4 and TRBJ2-5, with D perhaps TRBD2 (5 bases). The CDR3 runs to 10 residues. V was pared by 5 bases and J by 13 bases, with 11 bases between. The CDR3 DNA reads TGTGCCAGCAGTGCGGAGAGGGTGTACTTC. It is translated as CASSAERVYF.

This clonotype was counted many times. This chain connects TRBV11-2 to TRBJ1-1; D is unclear. The V end was cut by 1 base, the J end by 5 bases, with 8 bases between. The CDR3 is 13 residues long. Per the germline V gene, CDR1 is SGHAT and CDR2 is FQNNGV. The CDR3 nucleotides are TGTGCCAGCAGCTTAGGCTGGGGAACTGAAGCTTTCTTT. It yields the protein CASSLGWGTEAFF.

In the case of this clonotype: The junction differs from germline at one of its ends, possibly a read error. This chain connects TRBV29-1 to TRBJ1-2; D not certain. Germline CDR1 SQVTM, CDR2 ANQGSEA. This CDR3 comprises 13 residues. The CDR3 protein is CSVPSGRRYGYIF. DNA of the CDR3: TGCAGCGTTCCCTCGGGCAGACGTTATGGCTACATCTTC.

This clonotype was found a few times. This chain uses TRBV28 with TRBJ2-3, with 8 nucleotides matching TRBD2. The CDR3 sequence is 16 residues long. Losses at the gene ends were 3 bases for V and 6 bases for J; bases not matched to a gene: 11. Germline V lookup: CDR1 MDHEN, CDR2 SYDVKM. The CDR3 protein is CASSFRGGPTHDTQYF. CDR3 in DNA: TGTGCCAGCAGTTTTCGGGGGGGCCCCACACACGATACGCAGTATTTT.

The V gene is TRBV6-2 or TRBV6-3, the J gene TRBJ2-7; 12 bases are a match to TRBD2. The CDR3 length is 14 residues. The V gene end was trimmed by 6 bases and the J gene end by 2 bases; junction bases not matched to a gene: 2. The germline gives CDR1 MNHEY, CDR2 SVGEGT. The CDR3 DNA follows: TGTGCCAGCAGATGGACTAGCGGGACCTACGAGCAGTACTTC. Translated: CASRWTSGTYEQYF.

This chain joins TRBV10-3 and TRBJ1-1, with a possible D match to TRBD1 (5 bases). The CDR3 extends over 15 amino acids. Trimming left V 0 bases short and J 1 base short, with 9 bases between. Germline values: CDR1 ENHRY, CDR2 SYGVKD. CDR3 sequence reads: CAISESRGSNTEAFF. The CDR3 nucleotides read TGTGCCATCAGTGAGTCGAGGGGCTCGAACACTGAAGCTTTCTTT.

As to this clonotype: A much larger clone lies one base from this, so it may be a read error. The chain employs TRBV13 and TRBJ2-5; no firm D call. The CDR3 has 13 residues. CDR1 PRHDT and CDR2 FYEKMQ come from the germline V gene (reference sequence). Trimming pared 2 bases from V and 4 bases from J, leaving 8 bases between. CDR3 sequence: CASSLRYRETQYF. In DNA form, the CDR3 reads TGTGCCAGCAGCTTACGGTACCGAGAGACCCAGTACTTC.

This clonotype has only a few counts. This rearrangement joins TRBV6-6 to TRBJ1-5, with 8 bases fitting TRBD1. Trimming took 3 bases from V and 0 from J; bases not matched to a gene: 4. The CDR3 has 16 residues. The germline CDR1 and CDR2 sequences are MNHNY and SVGAGI (reference sequence). CDR3 protein: CASSYTGGDSNQPQHF. In DNA, the CDR3 is TGTGCCAGCAGTTATACAGGGGGTGATAGCAATCAGCCCCAGCATTTT.

This clonotype was found a few times. The gene calls are TRBV12-3 or TRBV12-4 and TRBJ1-1; D is uncertain. V was pared by 3 bases and J by 3 bases, with 8 bases between. The CDR3 length is 13 residues. Here the CDR3 reads CASSFGGHTEAFF. CDR3 nucleotide sequence: TGTGCCAGCAGTTTCGGTGGGCACACTGAAGCTTTCTTT.

This chain connects TRBV12-3 or TRBV12-4 to TRBJ1-5; tentative D call: TRBD1 (5 bases). V was clipped by 8 bases and J by 15 bases, with 14 bases between them. The CDR3 is 10 residues long. CDR3 nucleotides: TGTGCCAGCTCCGAAAGGGGTTGGCATTTT. Protein product: CASSERGWHF.

This rearrangement joins TRBV3-1 to TRBJ2-3; TRBD2 aligns across 11 bases. Germline loops: CDR1 LGHDT, CDR2 YNNKEL (reference sequence). The CDR3 totals 17 residues. V shed 4 bases, J shed 0 bases, and the junction held 6 bases outside the gene matches. CDR3 nucleotides: TGTGCCAGCAGCCCCTTGACTAGCGGGACTAGCACAGATACGCAGTATTTT. This codes for CASSPLTSGTSTDTQYF.

The chain is built from TRBV7-9 and TRBJ1-5; D is ambiguous. Germline assignment: CDR1 SEHNR and CDR2 FQNEAQ (reference sequence). CDR3 size: 13 residues. Trimming removed 1 base from V and 6 bases from J, with 7 bases in between. The CDR3 DNA is TGTGCCAGCAGCTTAGACGGAAGTCAGCCCCAGCATTTT. Translating it yields CASSLDGSQPQHF.

The J gene is TRBJ2-2, the V gene TRBV14, with D possibly being TRBD1 or TRBD2 (5 bases each). The CDR3 is 16 amino acids. The germline V and J ends were trimmed by 2 bases and 6 bases, with 16 bases remaining between them. Germline CDR1 is SGHDN and CDR2 is FVKESK. CDR3 nucleotide sequence: TGTGCCAGCAGCCAAATGGGACCACGGTCTGCCGGGGAGCTGTTTTTT. It codes for CASSQMGPRSAGELFF.

The chain combines TRBV6-5 with TRBJ1-5; D uncertain. The CDR3 has 13 amino acids. Germline assignment: CDR1 MNHEY and CDR2 SVGAGI. Trimming took 2 bases from V and 5 from J, leaving 7 bases between them. The CDR3 protein is CASSYDRDQPQHF. The CDR3 DNA sequence: TGTGCCAGCAGTTACGATCGCGATCAGCCCCAGCATTTT.

V is TRBV29-1 and J is TRBJ1-3; D remains unclear. V was clipped by 8 bases and J by 0 bases, with 8 bases between them. The CDR3 sequence is 12 residues long. Germline V gene data show CDR1 as SQVTM and CDR2 as ANQGSEA. CDR3 bases: TGCAGCAGGGTGGTCTCTGGAAACACCATATATTTT. As protein: CSRVVSGNTIYF.

The J gene is TRBJ2-5, the V gene TRBV27; 8 bases align to TRBD1. V gave up 6 bases and J gave up 4 bases; unmatched junction bases: 4. Germline-derived CDR1 and CDR2 are MNHEY and SMNVEV (reference sequence). The CDR3 has 13 residues. This CDR3 reads CASRLTGVETQYF. The CDR3 DNA reads as TGTGCCAGCAGGCTGACAGGGGTAGAGACCCAGTACTTC.

This clonotype showed up just a few times. The genes are TRBV11-2 and TRBJ2-1; the D gene is possibly TRBD2 (6 bases). CDR1 SGHAT and CDR2 FQNNGV come from the germline V gene. The CDR3 loop spans 13 amino acids. V lost 8 bases and J lost 3, with 11 bases in between. CDR3 sequence: CASGTVLYNEQFF. CDR3 DNA sequence: TGTGCCAGCGGGACTGTCCTCTACAATGAGCAGTTCTTC.

This clonotype has at least ten counts. The chain employs TRBV2 and TRBJ1-2; D not certain. The CDR3 totals 12 residues. Germline loops: CDR1 SNHLY, CDR2 FYNNEI. V lost 3 bases, J lost 4 bases, and 6 bases lay in between. The CDR3 spells CASSELSYGYTF. The CDR3 DNA follows: TGTGCCAGCAGTGAGCTGAGCTATGGCTACACCTTC.

V and J are TRBV2 and TRBJ2-1; maybe TRBD2 (6 bases). Between the trimmed V and J ends, which lost 5 bases and 8 bases, there was a span of 19 bases. CDR1 SNHLY and CDR2 FYNNEI come from the germline V gene. This CDR3 contains 15 residues. CDR3 sequence reads: CASSPRLARTDEQFF. The CDR3 coding sequence is TGTGCCAGCAGTCCCCGGCTAGCGAGGACGGATGAGCAGTTCTTC. Based on the CDR3 plus reference TRBV2 and TRBJ2-1, the full variable domain is EPEVTQTPSHQVTQMGQEVILRCVPISNHLYFYWYRQILGQKVEFLVSFYNNEISEKSEIFDDQFSVERPDGSNFTLKIRSTKLEDSAMYFCASSPRLARTDEQFFGPGTRLTVL.

The V and J genes are TRBV4-1 and TRBJ2-5; tentative D call: TRBD1 (5 bases). Between the trimmed V and J ends, which lost 4 bases and 3 bases, there was a span of 21 bases. The CDR3 has 17 residues. Germline V lookup: CDR1 MGHRA, CDR2 YSYEKL. CDR3: CASSRSRLQGGEETQYF. The CDR3, as DNA: TGCGCCAGCAGCCGTTCCCGACTTCAGGGTGGGGAAGAGACCCAGTACTTC.

This clonotype was seen many times. The genes are TRBV7-9 and TRBJ1-2, with a possible D match to TRBD1 (6 bases). Trimming left V 4 bases short and J 2 bases short, with 17 bases between. CDR3 length equals 16 residues. Germline-derived CDR1 and CDR2 are SEHNR and FQNEAQ (reference sequence). The CDR3, as DNA: TGTGCCAGCAGCTCCACGTCTGGGACACCGAACTATGGCTACACCTTC. Residues: CASSSTSGTPNYGYTF.